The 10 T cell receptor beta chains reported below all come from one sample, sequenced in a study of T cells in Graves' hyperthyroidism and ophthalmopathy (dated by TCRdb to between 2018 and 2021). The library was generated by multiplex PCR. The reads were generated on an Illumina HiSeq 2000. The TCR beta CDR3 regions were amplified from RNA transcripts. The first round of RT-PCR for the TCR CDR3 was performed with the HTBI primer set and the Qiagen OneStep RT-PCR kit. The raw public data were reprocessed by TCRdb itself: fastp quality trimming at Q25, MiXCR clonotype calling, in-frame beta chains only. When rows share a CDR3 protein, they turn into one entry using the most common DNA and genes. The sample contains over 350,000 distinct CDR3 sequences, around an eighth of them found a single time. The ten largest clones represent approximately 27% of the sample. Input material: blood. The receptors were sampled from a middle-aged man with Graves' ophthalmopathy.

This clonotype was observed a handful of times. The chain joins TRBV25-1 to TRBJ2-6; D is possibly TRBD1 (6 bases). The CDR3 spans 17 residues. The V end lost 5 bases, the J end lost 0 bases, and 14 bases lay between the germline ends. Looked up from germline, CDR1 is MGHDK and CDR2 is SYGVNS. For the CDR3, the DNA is TGTGCCAGCAGTCTAGTACCAGGGGACTCTGGGGCCAACGTCCTGACTTTC. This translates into CASSLVPGDSGANVLTF.

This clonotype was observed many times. The CDR3 DNA reads TGTGCCAGCAGCTTAGTGACTAGCGGGTCCCACTACGAGCAGTACTTC. Its protein product is CASSLVTSGSHYEQYF. The genes are TRBV11-2 and TRBJ2-7; the match to TRBD2 covers 10 bases. Germline V gene sequence: CDR1 SGHAT, CDR2 FQNNGV. The ends lost 1 base at V and 3 bases at J; junction bases unmatched: 6. The CDR3 sequence is 16 residues long.

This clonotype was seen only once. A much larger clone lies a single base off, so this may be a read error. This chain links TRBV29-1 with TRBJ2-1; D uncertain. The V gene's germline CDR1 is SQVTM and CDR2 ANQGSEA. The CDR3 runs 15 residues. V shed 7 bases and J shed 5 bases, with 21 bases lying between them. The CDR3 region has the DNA TGCAGCGCCCCCGGGTGGGGATCCATCGACAATGAGCAGTTCTTC. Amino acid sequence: CSAPGWGSIDNEQFF.

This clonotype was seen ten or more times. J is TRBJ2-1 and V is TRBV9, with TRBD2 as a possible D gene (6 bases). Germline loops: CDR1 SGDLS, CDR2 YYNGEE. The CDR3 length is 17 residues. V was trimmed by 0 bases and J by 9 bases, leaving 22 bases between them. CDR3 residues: CASSVGLRETRDIEQFF. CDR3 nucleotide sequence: TGTGCCAGCAGCGTAGGACTTAGGGAAACGCGGGATATTGAGCAGTTCTTC.

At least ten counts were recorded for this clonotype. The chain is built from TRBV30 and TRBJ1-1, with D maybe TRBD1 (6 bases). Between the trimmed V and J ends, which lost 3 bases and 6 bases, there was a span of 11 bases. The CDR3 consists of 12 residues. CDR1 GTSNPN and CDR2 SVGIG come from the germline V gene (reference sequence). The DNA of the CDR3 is TGTGCCTGGAGAAGGGGGGGGTCTGAAGCTTTCTTT. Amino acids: CAWRRGGSEAFF.

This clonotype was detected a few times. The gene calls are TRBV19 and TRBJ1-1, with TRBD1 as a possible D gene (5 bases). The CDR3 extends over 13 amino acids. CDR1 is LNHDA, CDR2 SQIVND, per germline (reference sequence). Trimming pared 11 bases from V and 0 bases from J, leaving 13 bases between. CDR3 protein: CASGESMNTEAFF. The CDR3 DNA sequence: TGTGCCTCGGGGGAGTCCATGAACACTGAAGCTTTCTTT.

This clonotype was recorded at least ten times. The CDR3 sequence: CSARDQIPSGSLETQYF. Written as DNA, the CDR3 is TGCAGTGCTAGAGACCAAATTCCCAGCGGGAGTTTGGAGACCCAGTACTTC. The V gene is TRBV20-1, the J gene TRBJ2-5; 8 bases fit TRBD2. Germline CDR1 DFQATT, CDR2 SNEGSKA (reference sequence). There are 17 residues in the CDR3. The ends lost 0 bases at V and 5 bases at J; junction bases unmatched: 14.

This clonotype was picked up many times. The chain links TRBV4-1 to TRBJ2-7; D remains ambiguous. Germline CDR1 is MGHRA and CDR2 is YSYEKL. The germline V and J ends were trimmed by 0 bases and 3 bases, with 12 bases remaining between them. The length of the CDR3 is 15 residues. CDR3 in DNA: TGCGCCAGCAGCCAAGAGCCTAGGAAAATCTACGAGCAGTACTTC. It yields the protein CASSQEPRKIYEQYF.

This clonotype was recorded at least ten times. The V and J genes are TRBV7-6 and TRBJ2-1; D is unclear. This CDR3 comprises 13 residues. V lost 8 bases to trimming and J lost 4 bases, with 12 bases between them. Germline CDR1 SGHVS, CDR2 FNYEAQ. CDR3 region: CASGETLYNEQFF. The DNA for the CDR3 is TGTGCCAGCGGCGAGACTCTATACAATGAGCAGTTCTTC.

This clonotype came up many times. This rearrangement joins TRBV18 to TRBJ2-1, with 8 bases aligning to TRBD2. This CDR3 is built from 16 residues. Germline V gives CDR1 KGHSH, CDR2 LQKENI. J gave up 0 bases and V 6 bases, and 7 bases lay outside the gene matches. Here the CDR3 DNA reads TGTGCCAGCTCTCGGACTAGCCGCAGCTCCTACAATGAGCAGTTCTTC. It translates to CASSRTSRSSYNEQFF. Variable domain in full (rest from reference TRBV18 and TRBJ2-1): NAGVMQNPRHLVRRRGQEARLRCSPMKGHSHVYWYRQLPEEGLKFMVYLQKENIIDESGMPKERFSAEFPKEGPSILRIQQVVRGDSAAYFCASSRTSRSSYNEQFFGPGTRLTVL.